The entry that follows covers one T cell receptor beta chain sequence. Its antigen remains unidentified. The sample comes from a study of cytomegalovirus exposure and HLA in healthy donors. Both 60 Vbeta primers and 13 Jbeta primers went into the PCR. TCRdb keeps only in-frame clones here, not all; method: immunoSEQ multiplex PCR. The sample comprises roughly 150,000 clones, 65% to 70% of which are singletons, and over 1.5% rests with the top ten. General study points: Within an earlier analysis, most TCR beta V segments proved productive either about 90% or about 30% of the time.

Losses at the gene ends were 3 bases for V and 5 bases for J; bases not matched to a gene: 4. This CDR3 region has 15 residues. In germline, CDR1 is LGHNA, CDR2 YSLEER. This clonotype originated in a human donor in good health. The sample comprised PBMCs. V usage is TRBV4-3 and J usage is TRBJ1-1; 12 nucleotides line up with TRBD1. In nucleotides, the CDR3 is TGCGCCAGCAGCCAGATGGGACAGGGGGCTACTGAAGCTTTCTTT. Amino acid sequence: CASSQMGQGATEAFF.